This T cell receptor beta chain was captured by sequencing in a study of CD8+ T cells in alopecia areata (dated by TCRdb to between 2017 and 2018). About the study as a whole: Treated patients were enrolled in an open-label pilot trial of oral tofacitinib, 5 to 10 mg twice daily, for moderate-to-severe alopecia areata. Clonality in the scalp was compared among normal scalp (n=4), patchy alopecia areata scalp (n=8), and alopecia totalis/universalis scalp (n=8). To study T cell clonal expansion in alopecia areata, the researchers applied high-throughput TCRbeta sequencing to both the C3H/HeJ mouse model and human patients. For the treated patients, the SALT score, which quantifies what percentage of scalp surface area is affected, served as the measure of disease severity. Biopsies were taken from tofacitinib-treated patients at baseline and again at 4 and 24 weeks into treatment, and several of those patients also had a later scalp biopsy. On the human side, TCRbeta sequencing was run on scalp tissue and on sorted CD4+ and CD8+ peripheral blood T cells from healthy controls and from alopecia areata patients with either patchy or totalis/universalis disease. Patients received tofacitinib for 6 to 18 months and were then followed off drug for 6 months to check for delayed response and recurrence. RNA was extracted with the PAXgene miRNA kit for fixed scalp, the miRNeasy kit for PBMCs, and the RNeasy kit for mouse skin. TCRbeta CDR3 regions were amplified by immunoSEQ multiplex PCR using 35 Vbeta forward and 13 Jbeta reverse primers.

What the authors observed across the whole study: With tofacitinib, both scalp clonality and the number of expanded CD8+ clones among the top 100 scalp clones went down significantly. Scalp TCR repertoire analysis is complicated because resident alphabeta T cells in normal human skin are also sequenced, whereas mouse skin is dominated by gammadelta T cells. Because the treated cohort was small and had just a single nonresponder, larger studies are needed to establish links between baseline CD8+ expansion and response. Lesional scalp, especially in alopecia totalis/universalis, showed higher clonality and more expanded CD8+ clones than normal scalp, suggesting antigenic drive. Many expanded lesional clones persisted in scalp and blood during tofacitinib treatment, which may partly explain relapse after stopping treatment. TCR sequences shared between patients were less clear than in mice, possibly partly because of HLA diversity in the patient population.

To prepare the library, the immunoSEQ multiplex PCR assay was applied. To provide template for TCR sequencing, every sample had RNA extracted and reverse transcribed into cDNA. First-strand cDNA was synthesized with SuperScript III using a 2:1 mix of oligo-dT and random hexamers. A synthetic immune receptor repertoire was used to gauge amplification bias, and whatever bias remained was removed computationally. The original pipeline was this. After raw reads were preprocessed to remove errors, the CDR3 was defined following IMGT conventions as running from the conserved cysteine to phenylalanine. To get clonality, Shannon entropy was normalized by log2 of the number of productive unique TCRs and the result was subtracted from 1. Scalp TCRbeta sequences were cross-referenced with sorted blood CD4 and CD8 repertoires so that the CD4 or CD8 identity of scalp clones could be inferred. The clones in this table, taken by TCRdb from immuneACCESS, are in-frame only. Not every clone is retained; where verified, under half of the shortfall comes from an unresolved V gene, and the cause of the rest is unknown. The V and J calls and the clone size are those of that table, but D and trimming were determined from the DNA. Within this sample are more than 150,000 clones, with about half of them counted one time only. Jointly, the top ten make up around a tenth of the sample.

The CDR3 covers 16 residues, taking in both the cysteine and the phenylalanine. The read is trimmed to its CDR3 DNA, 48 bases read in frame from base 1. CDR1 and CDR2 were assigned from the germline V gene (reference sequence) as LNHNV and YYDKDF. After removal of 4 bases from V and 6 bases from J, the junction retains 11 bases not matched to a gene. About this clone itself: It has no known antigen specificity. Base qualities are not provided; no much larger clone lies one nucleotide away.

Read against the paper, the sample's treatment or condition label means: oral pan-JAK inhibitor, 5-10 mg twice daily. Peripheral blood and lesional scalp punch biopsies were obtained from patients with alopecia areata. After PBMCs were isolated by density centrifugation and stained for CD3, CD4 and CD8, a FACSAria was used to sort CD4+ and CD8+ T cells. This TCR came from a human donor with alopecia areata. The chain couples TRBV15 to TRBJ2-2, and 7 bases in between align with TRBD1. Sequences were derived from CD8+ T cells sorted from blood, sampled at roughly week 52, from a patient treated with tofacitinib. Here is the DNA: TGTGCCACCAGCACCTTGGCAGGGGGTTCGTCCGGGGAGCTGTTTTTT. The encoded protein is CATSTLAGGSSGELFF.